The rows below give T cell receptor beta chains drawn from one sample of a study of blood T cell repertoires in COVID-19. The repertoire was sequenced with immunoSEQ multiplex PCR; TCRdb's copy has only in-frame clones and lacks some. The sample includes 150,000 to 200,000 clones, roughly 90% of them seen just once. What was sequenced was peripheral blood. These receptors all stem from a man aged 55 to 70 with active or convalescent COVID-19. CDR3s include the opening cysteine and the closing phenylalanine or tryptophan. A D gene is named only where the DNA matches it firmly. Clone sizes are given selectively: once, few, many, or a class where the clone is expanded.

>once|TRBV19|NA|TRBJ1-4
CASSIGVSEKLFF
TGTGCCAGTAGTATAGGAGTGAGTGAAAAACTGTTTTTT
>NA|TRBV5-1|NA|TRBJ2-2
CASSLEGLRASGELFF
TGCGCCAGCAGCTTGGAAGGCCTGCGAGCTAGCGGGGAGCTGTTTTTT
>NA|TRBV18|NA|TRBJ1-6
CASSPGLADNSPLHF
TGTGCCAGCTCACCAGGGTTGGCGGATAATTCACCCCTCCACTTT
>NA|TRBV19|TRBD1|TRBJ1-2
CASSIDRGRYGYTF
TGTGCCAGTAGTATAGATAGGGGGCGTTATGGCTACACCTTC
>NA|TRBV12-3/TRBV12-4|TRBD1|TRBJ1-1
CASRGDSPEAFF
TGTGCCAGCAGGGGGGACAGCCCTGAAGCTTTCTTT
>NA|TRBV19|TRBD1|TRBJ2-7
CASSIMGQSSYEQYF
TGTGCCAGTAGTATAATGGGACAGAGCTCCTACGAGCAGTACTTC
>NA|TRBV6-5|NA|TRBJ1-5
CASSYGPSNQPQHF
TGTGCCAGCAGTTATGGGCCGAGCAATCAGCCCCAGCATTTT
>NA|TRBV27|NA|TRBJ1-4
CASSSGFNQGEKLFF
TGTGCCAGCAGTTCCGGATTCAACCAGGGTGAAAAACTGTTTTTT
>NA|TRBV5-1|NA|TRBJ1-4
CASSFGEPNEKLFF
TGCGCCAGCAGCTTCGGGGAACCTAATGAAAAACTGTTTTTT
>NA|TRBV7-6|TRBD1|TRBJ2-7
CASSFYSGQGAYEQYF
TGTGCCAGCAGCTTTTACTCCGGACAGGGGGCCTACGAGCAGTACTTC
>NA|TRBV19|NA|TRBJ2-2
CASSGAWEGRSTGELFF
TGTGCCAGTAGTGGGGCTTGGGAAGGCCGAAGCACCGGGGAGCTGTTTTTT
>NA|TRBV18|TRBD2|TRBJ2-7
CASQSGLAGEQYF
TGTGCCAGCCAATCGGGACTAGCGGGAGAGCAGTACTTC
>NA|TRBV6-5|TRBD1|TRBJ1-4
CASSAPTGLNEKLFF
TGTGCCAGCAGCGCACCGACAGGGCTTAATGAAAAACTGTTTTTT
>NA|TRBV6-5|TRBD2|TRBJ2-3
CASSFGLAGATDTQYF
TGTGCCAGCAGTTTCGGACTAGCGGGGGCGACAGATACGCAGTATTTT
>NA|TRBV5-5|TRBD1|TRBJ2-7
CASSSTGSVTTIGYF
TGTGCCAGCAGCTCGACAGGGTCCGTTACTACGATCGGGTACTTC
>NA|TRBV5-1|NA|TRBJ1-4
CASSLNRDNEKLFF
TGCGCCAGCAGCTTGAACAGGGATAATGAAAAACTGTTTTTT
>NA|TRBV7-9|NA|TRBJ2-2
CASSSRQLTDTGELFF
TGTGCCAGCAGCTCGCGACAGCTAACCGACACCGGGGAGCTGTTTTTT